This record concerns one T cell receptor beta chain sequence. Data came from immunoSEQ multiplex PCR; TCRdb stores just in-frame clones and leaves some out. The sample contains under 200,000 clones, 91% of which appear only once. These data belong to a study of cytomegalovirus exposure and HLA in healthy donors. Between the trimmed V and J ends, which lost 0 bases and 1 base, there was a span of 7 bases. The germline V gene has CDR1 LGHNA and CDR2 YNFKEQ. The CDR3 spans 15 residues. Sample: PBMCs. The chain links TRBV4-2 to TRBJ1-3; TRBD1 might be the D (5 bases). The source is a woman aged 18 to 35 in good health and CMV-seropositive. For the CDR3, the DNA is TGTGCCAGCAGCCAAGATTCAGGGTCTGGAAACACCATATATTTT. Its translation: CASSQDSGSGNTIYF.